These 3 T cell receptor beta chains share one sample of origin, sequenced in a study of T-cell reconstitution after alpha-beta-depleted transplantation in children. Library preparation (for TCRbeta) was performed with unique molecular identifiers. One entry per CDR3 protein, called by TCRdb with MiXCR from the PCR reads. This table holds hundreds of thousands of distinct CDR3 sequences, 8% to 10% found once. This sample comprised PBMCs from the stem cell graft donor, obtained from the stem cell graft. The source is a human donor who donated a stem cell graft to a child with acute lymphoblastic leukemia.

This clonotype appeared a few times. The chain recombines TRBV12-3 or TRBV12-4 with TRBJ2-3, with D hard to call. Trimming pared 6 bases from V and 6 bases from J, leaving 10 bases between. The length of the CDR3 is 12 residues. CDR3 residues: CASSFRQDTQYF. The CDR3 DNA sequence: TGTGCCAGCAGCTTCCGGCAGGATACGCAGTATTTT.

This chain links TRBV5-1 with TRBJ1-2; 12 nucleotides match TRBD1. CDR3 length equals 16 residues. The J segment lost 7 bases and the V segment lost 0 bases, leaving 7 bases of the junction unmatched. The V gene's germline CDR1 is SGHRS and CDR2 YFSETQ. This chain's CDR3 is CASSLASPGQGAGYTF. The CDR3 DNA is TGCGCCAGCAGCTTGGCTTCTCCGGGACAGGGGGCTGGCTACACCTTC.

In its sample, this clonotype was seen a few times. V is TRBV5-1 and J is TRBJ2-7, with 7 bases lining up with TRBD1. This CDR3 has 14 amino acids. Germline CDR1 and CDR2: SGHRS and YFSETQ. The V gene end was trimmed by 1 base and the J gene end by 3 bases; junction bases not matched to a gene: 4. The DNA of the CDR3 is TGCGCCAGCAGCTTGCGACAGGGTTACTACGAGCAGTACTTC. Its translation: CASSLRQGYYEQYF.